What follows are 2 T cell receptor beta chains derived from one specimen sequenced in a study of T-cell memory formation after mild COVID-19. MiXCR, applied by TCRdb to the 5' RACE reads, yields one record per CDR3 protein. The sample has fewer than 350,000 distinct CDR3 sequences, 14% seen once. Input material: PBMCs or a T cell subset sorted from them (not recorded which). All receptors derive from a man between 18 and 35 years old who had mild COVID-19 (a few samples of this study predate the infection). Cell type and time point are not known.

The table lists this clonotype with a count of one. The chain uses TRBV7-9 and TRBJ1-6, with a weak D call TRBD1 (5 bases). This CDR3 spans 14 amino acids. V lost 5 bases to trimming and J lost 6 bases, with 11 bases between them. Germline loops: CDR1 SEHNR, CDR2 FQNEAQ (reference sequence). CDR3 DNA: TGTGCCAGCAGCATTGGGGGTAGTAATTCACCCCTCCACTTT. Its translation: CASSIGGSNSPLHF.

This clonotype occurred a few times. The gene calls are TRBV11-1 and TRBJ1-5; the D is unclear. This CDR3 is built from 13 residues. The germline V gene has CDR1 SGHAT and CDR2 FQDESV (reference sequence). The V gene lost 5 bases and the J gene lost 3 bases, with 8 bases spanning the gap. CDR3 nucleotide sequence: TGTGCCAGCAGCGCCGCGGTCAATCAGCCCCAGCATTTT. Its translation: CASSAAVNQPQHF.